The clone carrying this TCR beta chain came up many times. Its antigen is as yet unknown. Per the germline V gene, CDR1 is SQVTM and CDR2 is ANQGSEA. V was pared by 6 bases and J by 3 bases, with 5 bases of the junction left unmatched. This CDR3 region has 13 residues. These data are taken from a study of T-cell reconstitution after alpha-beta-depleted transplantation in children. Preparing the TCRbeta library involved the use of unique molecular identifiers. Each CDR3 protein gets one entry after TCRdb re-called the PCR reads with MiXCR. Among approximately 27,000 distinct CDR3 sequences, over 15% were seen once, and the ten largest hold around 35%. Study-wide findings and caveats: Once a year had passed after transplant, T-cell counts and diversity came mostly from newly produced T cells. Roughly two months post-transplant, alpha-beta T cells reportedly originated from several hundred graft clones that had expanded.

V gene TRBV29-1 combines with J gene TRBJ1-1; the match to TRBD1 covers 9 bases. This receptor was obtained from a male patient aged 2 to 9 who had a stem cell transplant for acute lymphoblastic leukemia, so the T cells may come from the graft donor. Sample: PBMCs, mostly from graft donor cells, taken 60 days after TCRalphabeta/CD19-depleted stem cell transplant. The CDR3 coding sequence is TGCAGCGTCCTGGGACAGGGATACACTGAAGCTTTCTTT. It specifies CSVLGQGYTEAFF.